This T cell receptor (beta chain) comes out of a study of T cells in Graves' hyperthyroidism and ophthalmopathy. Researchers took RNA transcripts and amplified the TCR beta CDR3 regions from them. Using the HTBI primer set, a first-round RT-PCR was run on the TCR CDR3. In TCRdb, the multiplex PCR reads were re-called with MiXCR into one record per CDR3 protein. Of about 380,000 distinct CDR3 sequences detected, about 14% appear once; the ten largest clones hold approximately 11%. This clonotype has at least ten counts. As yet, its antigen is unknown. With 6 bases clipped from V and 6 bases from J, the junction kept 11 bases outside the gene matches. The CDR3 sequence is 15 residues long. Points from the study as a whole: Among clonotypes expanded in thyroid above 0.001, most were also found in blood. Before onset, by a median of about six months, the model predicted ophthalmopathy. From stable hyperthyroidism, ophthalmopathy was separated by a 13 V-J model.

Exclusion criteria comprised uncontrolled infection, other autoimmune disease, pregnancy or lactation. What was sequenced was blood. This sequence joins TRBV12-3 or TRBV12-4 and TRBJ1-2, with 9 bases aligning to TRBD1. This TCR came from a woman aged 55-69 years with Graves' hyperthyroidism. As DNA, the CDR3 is TGTGCCAGCAGACAAGAAGGACAGGGGTGGGATGGCTACACCTTC. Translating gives CASRQEGQGWDGYTF.